The 13 T cell receptor beta chains below come from one sample, sequenced in a study of CD8+ T cells in alopecia areata. Specified treatment: oral pan-JAK inhibitor, 5-10 mg twice daily. Extraction and reverse transcription of RNA yielded cDNA as the sequencing template. Libraries were prepared by immunoSEQ multiplex PCR; TCRdb keeps only in-frame clonotypes and omits some of them. The sample has 110,000 to 150,000 clones, around four fifths seen once. The source material was CD8+ T cells sorted from blood, sampled at week 4, from a patient treated with tofacitinib. The receptors derive from a human donor with alopecia areata.

CDR3 nucleotides: TGTGCCAGCACTCTTAGTCCAATGGGGAACACCGGGGAGCTGTTTTTT. This translates into CASTLSPMGNTGELFF. The chain combines TRBV2 with TRBJ2-2; no clear D gene. This CDR3 has 16 residues. Trimming removed 7 bases from V and 1 base from J, with 16 bases in between. Germline CDR1 and CDR2: SNHLY and FYNNEI. Full variable domain (outside the CDR3, taken from reference TRBV2 and TRBJ2-2): EPEVTQTPSHQVTQMGQEVILRCVPISNHLYFYWYRQILGQKVEFLVSFYNNEISEKSEIFDDQFSVERPDGSNFTLKIRSTKLEDSAMYFCASTLSPMGNTGELFFGEGSRLTVL.

V gene TRBV27 combines with J gene TRBJ1-1; D remains unclear. CDR1 and CDR2 (germline): MNHEY, SMNVEV (reference sequence). CDR3 length: 15 residues. V was trimmed by 1 base and J by 0 bases, leaving 9 bases between them. The CDR3 sequence is CASSLLNRLNTEAFF. The CDR3 DNA follows: TGTGCCAGCAGTTTATTAAACAGATTGAACACTGAAGCTTTCTTT.

This clone was detected once. This CDR3 reads CASSYSSEEHEKLFF. CDR3 DNA: TGTGCCAGCAGTTACTCGTCGGAGGAGCATGAAAAACTGTTTTTT. This chain links TRBV6-6 with TRBJ1-4; D is ambiguous. V was trimmed by 0 bases and J by 6 bases, leaving 11 bases between them. This CDR3 comprises 15 residues. The germline V gene has CDR1 MNHNY and CDR2 SVGAGI (reference sequence).

This chain connects TRBV6-5 to TRBJ1-1; D is undetermined. The CDR3 is 15 residues long. The V gene's germline CDR1 is MNHEY and CDR2 SVGAGI. Trimming removed 0 bases from V and 4 bases from J, with 12 bases in between. In DNA form, the CDR3 reads TGTGCCAGCAGTTACTCTAGACAACTAGGCACTGAAGCTTTCTTT. Protein product: CASSYSRQLGTEAFF.

The rearrangement joins TRBV5-6 to TRBJ2-5, with 8 bases that match TRBD1. J gave up 5 bases and V 1 base, and 1 base lay outside the gene matches. CDR3 length: 13 residues. Looked up from germline, CDR1 is SGHDT and CDR2 is YYEEEE. CDR3 residues: CASSLNRGETQYF. The CDR3 DNA is TGTGCCAGCAGCTTGAACAGGGGGGAGACCCAGTACTTC.

The V gene is TRBV4-3, the J gene TRBJ2-2, with D perhaps being TRBD1 or TRBD2 (5 bases each). This CDR3 region has 18 residues. The V gene lost 0 bases and the J gene lost 4 bases, with 18 bases spanning the gap. Germline V lookup: CDR1 LGHNA, CDR2 YSLEER. The CDR3 loop reads CASSQDTSGPLITGELFF. The CDR3 DNA is TGCGCCAGCAGCCAAGATACGTCGGGACCGCTGATCACCGGGGAGCTGTTTTTT.

In this sample, this clone turned up once. In nucleotides, the CDR3 is TGCGCCAGCAGCCACCGAGGCGGGATCCAAAACATTCAGTACTTC. It codes for CASSHRGGIQNIQYF. The chain links TRBV4-1 to TRBJ2-4, with D possibly TRBD2 on 6 matching bases. The CDR3 runs 15 residues. CDR1 and CDR2 (germline): MGHRA, YSYEKL. Trimming left V 3 bases short and J 5 bases short, with 14 bases between.

The rearrangement joins TRBV11-2 to TRBJ2-7; D gene unclear. Germline V gives CDR1 SGHAT, CDR2 FQNNGV. Trimming removed 0 bases at V and 2 bases at J, with 11 bases between. The CDR3 loop spans 15 amino acids. The CDR3 DNA follows: TGTGCCAGCAGCTTAGATATTGGATCCGCCTACGAGCAGTACTTC. Translated, it gives CASSLDIGSAYEQYF. Based on the CDR3 plus reference TRBV11-2 and TRBJ2-7, the full variable domain is EAGVAQSPRYKIIEKRQSVAFWCNPISGHATLYWYQQILGQGPKLLIQFQNNGVVDDSQLPKDRFSAERLKGVDSTLKIQPAKLEDSAVYLCASSLDIGSAYEQYFGPGTRLTVT.

The rearrangement links TRBV6-1 to TRBJ2-7; 8 bases fit TRBD1. There are 14 residues in the CDR3. Germline V lookup: CDR1 MNHNS, CDR2 SASEGT. With 3 bases clipped from V and 0 bases from J, the junction kept 1 base outside the gene matches. The CDR3 loop reads CASSEGQVSYEQYF. In DNA, the CDR3 is TGTGCCAGCAGTGAGGGACAGGTCTCCTACGAGCAGTACTTC.

V and J are TRBV19 and TRBJ1-5; a possible D gene is TRBD1 (5 bases). CDR1 LNHDA and CDR2 SQIVND come from the germline V gene (reference sequence). V lost 3 bases and J lost 2, with 14 bases in between. This CDR3 is built from 16 residues. CDR3 loop: CASSIMGEYGNQPQHF. The CDR3 bases are TGTGCCAGTAGTATCATGGGGGAATATGGCAATCAGCCCCAGCATTTT.

The chain's CDR3 is CASSSSGRLYEQYF. The CDR3 nucleotides are TGTGCCAGCAGCTCATCCGGGAGACTCTACGAGCAGTACTTC. The chain links TRBV7-8 to TRBJ2-7; D is possibly TRBD2 (6 bases). Trimming took off 4 bases at V and 3 bases at J, with 13 bases between the two ends. The CDR3 extends over 14 amino acids. The germline V gene encodes CDR1 SGHVS and CDR2 FQNEAQ.

The chain uses TRBV29-1 and TRBJ2-7; 7 positions agree with TRBD2. Germline CDR1 and CDR2: SQVTM and ANQGSEA. The CDR3 consists of 12 residues. With 6 bases clipped from V and 9 bases from J, the junction kept 11 bases outside the gene matches. The CDR3 DNA reads as TGCAGCGTGGGAGCGGGGACCTTAGGGCAGTACTTC. It specifies CSVGAGTLGQYF.

This clone showed up just a few times. This chain links TRBV7-9 with TRBJ1-4; TRBD1 might be the D (6 bases). The V end lost 5 bases, the J end lost 4 bases, and 11 bases lay between the germline ends. Germline V gives CDR1 SEHNR, CDR2 FQNEAQ (reference sequence). The CDR3 has 14 residues. The chain's CDR3 is CASSIDRYNEKLFF. In DNA form, the CDR3 reads TGTGCCAGCAGCATCGACAGGTATAATGAAAAACTGTTTTTT.